This TCR beta chain comes out of a study of blood T cell repertoires in COVID-19. Whole-study context: Material from acute and convalescent COVID-19 was sourced from the United States, Italy and Spain. Sources were T cells, B-cell-depleted T cells, or PBMCs; the material itself was cDNA or gDNA.

Authors' methods: Reference gene primers were amplified, and this amplification served to estimate nucleated cell counts. The method was immunoSEQ multiplex PCR; TCRdb's version includes in-frame clones alone and lacks a portion of them. The V and J calls and clone size come from that table; D and trimming were worked out from the DNA. Of 81,000 or so clones in the sample, 85% were seen once. CDR3 length: 13 amino acids. The germline V and J ends were trimmed by 4 bases and 8 bases, with 9 bases remaining between them. From germline, CDR1 is MNHEY and CDR2 SVGAGI. Seattle's cohort entered during active infection and was followed longitudinally.

The specimen was peripheral blood. This clonotype was sampled from a man aged 45-65 years with COVID-19, enrolled during active disease. The chain carries TRBV6-5 and TRBJ1-6; perhaps TRBD1 as D (6 bases). The CDR3 reads CASSLQGYSPLHF. In nucleotides, the CDR3 is TGTGCCAGCAGTTTACAGGGTTATTCACCCCTCCACTTT.